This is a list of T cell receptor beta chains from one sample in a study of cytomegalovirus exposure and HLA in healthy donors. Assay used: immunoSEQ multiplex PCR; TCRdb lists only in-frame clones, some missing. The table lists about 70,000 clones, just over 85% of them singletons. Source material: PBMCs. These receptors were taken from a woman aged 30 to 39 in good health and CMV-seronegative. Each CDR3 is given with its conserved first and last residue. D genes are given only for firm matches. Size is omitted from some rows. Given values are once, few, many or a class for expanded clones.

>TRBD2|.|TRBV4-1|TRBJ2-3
TGCGCCAGCAGCCCATTAGCGGGATTAAGCACAGATACGCAGTATTTT
CASSPLAGLSTDTQYF
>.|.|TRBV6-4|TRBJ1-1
TGTGCCAGCAGTGAGTCAGAGAACACTGAAGCTTTCTTT
CASSESENTEAFF
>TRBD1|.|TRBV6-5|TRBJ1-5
TGTGCCAGCAGTTTTGGGACAGAAAATCAGCCCCAGCATTTT
CASSFGTENQPQHF
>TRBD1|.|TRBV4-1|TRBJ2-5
TGCGCCAGCAGCCCGGGACAGGCCCGCTCAGGGACCCAGTACTTC
CASSPGQARSGTQYF
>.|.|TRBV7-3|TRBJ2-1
TGTGCCAGCAGCCTTTTGGCTAGCACAGACAATGAGCAGTTCTTC
CASSLLASTDNEQFF
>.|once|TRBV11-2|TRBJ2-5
TGTGCCAGCAGCTTAGCCGGGACCCAGTACTTC
CASSLAGTQYF
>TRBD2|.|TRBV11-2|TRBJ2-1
TGTGCCAGCAGCTCCACCCTACGAGCGGGAGGCTACAATGAGCAGTTCTTC
CASSSTLRAGGYNEQFF
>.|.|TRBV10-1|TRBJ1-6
TGCGCCAGCAGCGGAGACTATAATTCACCCCTCCACTTT
CASSGDYNSPLHF
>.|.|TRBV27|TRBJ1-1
TGTGCCAGCAGCAGGGGACCCATGAACACTGAAGCTTTCTTT
CASSRGPMNTEAFF
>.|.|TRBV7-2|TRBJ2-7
TGTGCCAGCAGCTTAGGTCTCGGGAGTGTCAACGAGCAGTACTTC
CASSLGLGSVNEQYF
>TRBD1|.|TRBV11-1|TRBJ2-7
TGTGCCAGCAGCCTACGACAGGGCCAGGTCCACGAGCAGTACTTC
CASSLRQGQVHEQYF
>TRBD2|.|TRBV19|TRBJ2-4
TGTGCCAGTAGGAAACAGGCGGGAGGTGGGGAAAACATTCAGTACTTC
CASRKQAGGGENIQYF
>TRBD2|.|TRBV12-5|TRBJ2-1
TGTGCTAGTGGTTTGGCTCGGACTAGCCATAATGAGCAGTTCTTC
CASGLARTSHNEQFF
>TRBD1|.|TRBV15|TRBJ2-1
TGTGCCACCAGCAGCGGACAGGGGGAAGCGGATGAGCAGTTCTTC
CATSSGQGEADEQFF